This record looks at one T cell receptor beta chain sequence and its context. Which antigen it targets is not known. Base qualities are missing; no much larger clone stands one base away. This sample was taken from a study of blood T cell repertoires in COVID-19 (dated by TCRdb to 2019 to 2021). In terms of the full investigation: Samples from collaborators originated in the United States, Italy and Spain and spanned both the acute and convalescent phases of COVID-19. The material from the prospective study consisted of cDNA or gDNA derived from T cells, B-cell-depleted T cells, or PBMCs. The dataset comprised deeply sampled blood TCRbeta repertoires from subjects exposed to, actively infected with, or recovered from COVID-19. The repertoires were released in a freely available public database meant as a resource for research on the immune response to SARS-CoV-2. The samples were drawn from two sources: the first 160 participants of the ongoing ImmuneRACE study, and approximately 1,300 subjects contributed by 6 global collaborators. Sample metadata almost always included a de-identified subject ID, COVID-19 status, age in years and sex. Where HLA class I and class II types were available, the types were taken from metadata supplied by the sample provider, not from assay-based typing.

In Seattle, one collaborating source enrolled patients while the infection was active and tracked those patients longitudinally over the course of disease. Collaborating institutions collected whole blood in K2EDTA tubes following their own protocols. For TCRbeta analysis, collaborator samples were shipped as frozen whole blood, as isolated PBMCs, or as DNA extracted from either sample type. Broader findings and caveats from the paper: Clinical and demographic metadata were provided uncurated, with the amount varying by source and participant.

TCRbeta CDR3 regions were amplified from genomic DNA by means of the immunoSEQ Assay, a bias-controlled multiplex PCR. In the source study's methods: Nucleated cell counts per sample were estimated from amplification of reference gene primers within the assay. To quantify the absolute abundance of each unique TCRbeta CDR3 rearrangement, sequence reads were collapsed and filtered. For each sample, productive Simpson clonality was calculated as the square root of Simpson's diversity index over productive rearrangements. Not all clones reach the TCRdb copy of this immuneACCESS table, which keeps in-frame sequences only. Checked studies attribute under half of the gap to unresolved V genes and leave the rest unexplained. The V and J calls and the clone size are those of that table, but D and trimming were determined from the DNA. This sample lists over 450,000 clones; about 89% were detected once. The ten biggest clones cover less than 9.5% of the sample.

The CDR3 runs 12 residues from the cysteine to the phenylalanine. Solely the CDR3 DNA is kept, with 36 bases framed from the first base. CDR1 and CDR2 are read off the germline V gene (reference sequence) as GTSNPN and SVGIG. V trim: 3 bases; J trim: 10 bases; unmatched bases: 7. Material for sequencing was peripheral blood. The sequence was obtained from a woman in her 50s with COVID-19, enrolled during active disease. This sequence uses TRBV30 and TRBJ1-2; TRBD1 fits 8 bases in the junction. This receptor has the CDR3 CAWSPGGVFYTF. The DNA sequence follows: TGTGCCTGGAGCCCAGGGGGCGTCTTCTACACCTTC.